Listed below are T cell receptor beta chains from one sample, sequenced in a study of CD8 T cells in Susac syndrome. In TCRdb, the immunoSEQ multiplex PCR reads were re-called with MiXCR into one record per CDR3 protein. Here the sample spans about 430,000 distinct CDR3 sequences, around 85% being singletons. Sequences were obtained from CD8+ T cells from PBMCs. The receptors derive from a human donor with multiple sclerosis. Each CDR3 is given with its conserved first and last residue. The order of the fields is V gene, CDR3 protein.

V gene: TRBV5-1
CDR3 protein: CASSSTPLNGYTF

V gene: TRBV7-9
CDR3 protein: CASSAYMYSSYNEQFF

V gene: TRBV5-1
CDR3 protein: CASSSTGLALEAFF

V gene: TRBV5-1
CDR3 protein: CATHEGNEQFF

V gene: TRBV10-3
CDR3 protein: CAITRDSHTGELFF

V gene: TRBV12-3/TRBV12-4
CDR3 protein: CASSDMGGPFSYEQFF

V gene: TRBV14
CDR3 protein: CASSQDTRQVGDEQFF

V gene: TRBV11-2
CDR3 protein: CASSWVTGTRPSYEQYF

V gene: TRBV5-6
CDR3 protein: CASSIDRGNQPQHF

V gene: TRBV27
CDR3 protein: CASSGTGGYSYEQYF

V gene: TRBV5-4
CDR3 protein: CASSLVTGTDTQYF

V gene: TRBV29-1
CDR3 protein: CSSTGGGFMNEQFF

V gene: TRBV27
CDR3 protein: CASSFTFPGQGDTGELFF

V gene: TRBV27
CDR3 protein: CASSLGEGAEEQYF

V gene: TRBV29-1
CDR3 protein: CSVPGAEAFF

V gene: TRBV6-6
CDR3 protein: CASSYKWDEQFF

V gene: TRBV13
CDR3 protein: CASSSGQGASYEQYF

V gene: TRBV6-5
CDR3 protein: CASSYFPSNYGYTF

V gene: TRBV30
CDR3 protein: CAWTDTGELFF

V gene: TRBV7-9
CDR3 protein: CASSSTTLGAGEQFF

V gene: TRBV29-1
CDR3 protein: CSGQTHTGTGQSEAFF

V gene: TRBV7-9
CDR3 protein: CASSSRGENTGELFF

V gene: TRBV11-2
CDR3 protein: CASSERLAGGGEQYF

V gene: TRBV30
CDR3 protein: CAWMVGAYREDLNTEAFF

V gene: TRBV11-2
CDR3 protein: CASSLAQYGSGELFF

V gene: TRBV11-1
CDR3 protein: CASGRRGQNIQYF

V gene: TRBV18
CDR3 protein: CASSPPEGLAFF

V gene: TRBV7-2
CDR3 protein: CASSPTSGTHSYGQYF

V gene: TRBV11-1
CDR3 protein: CASSNTYYGYTF

V gene: TRBV29-1
CDR3 protein: CSVLGLNTGELFF

V gene: TRBV10-3
CDR3 protein: CAISDRVFGTDTQYF